Sequencing of this T cell receptor beta chain was carried out in a study of response to subunit inactivated influenza vaccine. The study's findings and limits: It was suggested by the authors that few new T cells are recruited by each seasonal influenza vaccination.

Notes on this clonotype: Its specificity is unknown. This sequence may be a read error, since a much larger clone differs from it by one base.

TCRdb itself ran the RT-PCR reads through MiXCR, one entry per CDR3 protein. This sample has more than 400,000 distinct CDR3 sequences, with roughly 7.9% found just once. Here the sequenced sample was PBMCs from blood, taken 23 months after vaccination. This clonotype was obtained from a man aged 45-69 years who received an inactivated influenza vaccine.

Written as DNA, the CDR3 is TGTGTCAGCAGCGGGCAGTCCTACGAGCAGTACTTC. Amino acids: CVSSGQSYEQYF. The chain is built from TRBV5-6 and TRBJ2-7; tentatively, D is TRBD2 (6 bases). From germline, CDR1 is SGHDT and CDR2 YYEEEE. The CDR3 sequence is 12 residues long.